A single T cell receptor beta chain is shown here with its context. Its matching antigen is unknown. The sample is drawn from a study of OX40 agonist ivuxolimab in advanced cancers. Looking at the study overall: Hepatocellular carcinoma, melanoma, renal cell or head and neck cancer occurred in dose-escalation patients. Study-level results: CD4+ and CD8+ blood T cells expanded clonally by week 6 at 0.1 to 3.0 mg/kg. Researchers report that CD8+ T cells had, on average, more expanded clones than CD4+.

TCRdb's copy holds only in-frame clones and misses some; the assay was immunoSEQ multiplex PCR. The sample lists 90,000 to 100,000 clones; about 86% were seen once. V was pared by 4 bases and J by 1 base, with 1 base of the junction left unmatched. This CDR3 region has 14 residues. The germline V gene has CDR1 SNHLY and CDR2 FYNNEI. The TCR was taken from an adult with an advanced solid tumor such as melanoma, head and neck, liver or kidney cancer. V and J are TRBV2 and TRBJ2-5, with 9 positions matching TRBD1. Material: CD4+ or CD8+ T cells sorted from blood, obtained in a trial of the OX40 agonist ivuxolimab. This CDR3 reads CASSAQGAQETQYF. DNA for the CDR3: TGTGCCAGCAGTGCACAGGGGGCCCAAGAGACCCAGTACTTC.